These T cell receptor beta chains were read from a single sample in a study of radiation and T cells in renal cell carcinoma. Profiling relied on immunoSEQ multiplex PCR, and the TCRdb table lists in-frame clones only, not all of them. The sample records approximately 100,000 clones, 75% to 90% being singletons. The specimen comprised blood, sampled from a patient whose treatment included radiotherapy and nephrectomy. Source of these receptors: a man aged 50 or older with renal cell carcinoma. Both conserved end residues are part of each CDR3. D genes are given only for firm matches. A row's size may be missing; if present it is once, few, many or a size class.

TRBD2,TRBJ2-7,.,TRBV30,CAWSGGSEQYF,TGTGCCTGGAGCGGGGGGTCCGAGCAGTACTTC
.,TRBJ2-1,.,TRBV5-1,CASSLMENNEQFF,TGCGCCAGCAGCTTGATGGAGAACAATGAGCAGTTCTTC
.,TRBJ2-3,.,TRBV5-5,CASSLAGAGLYDSTDTQYF,TGTGCCAGCAGCTTGGCCGGGGCTGGACTGTACGATAGCACAGATACGCAGTATTTT
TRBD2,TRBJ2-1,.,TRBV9,CASSVTSGSSYNEQFF,TGTGCCAGCAGCGTTACTAGCGGGAGCTCCTACAATGAGCAGTTCTTC
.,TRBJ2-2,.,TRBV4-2,CASSQEVANTGELFF,TGTGCCAGCAGCCAAGAAGTAGCGAACACCGGGGAGCTGTTTTTT
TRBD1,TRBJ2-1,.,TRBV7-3,CASSLGQAVYNEQFF,TGTGCCAGCAGCTTGGGACAGGCTGTCTACAATGAGCAGTTCTTC
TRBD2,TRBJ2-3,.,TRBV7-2,CASSFTSGSTDTQYF,TGTGCCAGCAGCTTTACTAGCGGAAGCACAGATACGCAGTATTTT
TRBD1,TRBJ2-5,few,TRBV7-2,CASSLLSGTGGEGTQYF,TGTGCCAGCAGCTTACTATCCGGGACAGGGGGCGAAGGGACCCAGTACTTC
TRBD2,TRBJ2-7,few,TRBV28,CASRPSSGGSYEQYF,TGTGCCAGCAGGCCTTCTAGCGGAGGCTCCTACGAGCAGTACTTC
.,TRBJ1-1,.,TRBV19,CASRPLDSTEAFF,TGTGCCAGTAGGCCATTGGACTCCACTGAAGCTTTCTTT
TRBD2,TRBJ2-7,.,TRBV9,CASSNSRTSPTWEQYF,TGTGCCAGCAGCAACAGTCGGACTAGCCCGACTTGGGAGCAGTACTTC
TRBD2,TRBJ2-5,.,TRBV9,CASSIGTSGGLGNGWETQYF,TGTGCCAGCAGCATCGGGACTAGCGGGGGGCTGGGGAACGGCTGGGAGACCCAGTACTTC
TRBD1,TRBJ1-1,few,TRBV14,CASSAGGRNTEAFF,TGTGCCAGCAGCGCAGGGGGCCGGAACACTGAAGCTTTCTTT
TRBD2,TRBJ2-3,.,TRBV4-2,CASSIGLAGGGEDTQYF,TGTGCCAGCAGCATCGGACTAGCGGGAGGGGGGGAAGATACGCAGTATTTT
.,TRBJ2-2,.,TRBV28,CASSLRSGELFF,TGTGCCAGCAGCTTACGTTCAGGGGAGCTGTTTTTT
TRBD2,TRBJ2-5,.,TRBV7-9,CASSLTSGSETQYF,TGTGCCAGCAGCTTAACTAGCGGGAGTGAGACCCAGTACTTC
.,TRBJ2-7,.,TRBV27,CASSLARVTYEQYF,TGTGCCAGCAGTCTGGCCAGAGTTACCTACGAGCAGTACTTC
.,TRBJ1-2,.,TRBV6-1,CASSNYGYTF,TGTGCCAGCAGCAACTATGGCTACACCTTC
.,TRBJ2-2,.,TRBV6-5,CASTRGEGTGELFF,TGTGCCAGCACCCGGGGAGAGGGCACCGGGGAGCTGTTTTTT
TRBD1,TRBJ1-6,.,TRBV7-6,CASSLNPDRGNSPLHF,TGTGCCAGCAGCTTAAACCCGGACAGGGGGAATTCACCCCTCCACTTT
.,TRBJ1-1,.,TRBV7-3,CASSLRLDTEAFF,TGTGCCAGCAGCTTAAGATTAGACACTGAAGCTTTCTTT
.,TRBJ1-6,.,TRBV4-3,CASSQGISYNSPLHF,TGCGCCAGCAGCCAAGGGATATCCTATAATTCACCCCTCCACTTT
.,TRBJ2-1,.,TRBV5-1,CASSLAWDQQQFF,TGCGCCAGCAGCTTGGCCTGGGACCAACAGCAGTTCTTC
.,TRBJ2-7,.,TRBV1,CTSSQDRGGSAYEQYF,TGCACCAGCAGCCAAGATAGGGGGGGGAGCGCCTACGAGCAGTACTTC
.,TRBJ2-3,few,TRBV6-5,CASSTTLSTDTQYF,TGTGCCAGCAGTACAACTCTAAGCACAGATACGCAGTATTTT
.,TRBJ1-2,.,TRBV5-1,CASSPDISGYGYTF,TGCGCCAGCAGCCCGGACATTTCGGGGTATGGCTACACCTTC
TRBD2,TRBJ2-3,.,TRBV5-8,CASSYGTSGGRDTQYF,TGTGCCAGCAGCTACGGGACTAGCGGGGGTCGGGATACGCAGTATTTT
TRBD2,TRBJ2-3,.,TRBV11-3,CASSFSGESTDTQYF,TGTGCCAGCAGCTTTAGCGGGGAAAGCACAGATACGCAGTATTTT
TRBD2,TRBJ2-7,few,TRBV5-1,CASSFLAGGSYEQYF,TGCGCCAGCAGCTTTCTAGCGGGGGGCTCCTACGAGCAGTACTTC
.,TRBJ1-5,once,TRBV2,CASSEVSNQPQHF,TGTGCCAGCAGTGAAGTCAGTAATCAGCCCCAGCATTTT
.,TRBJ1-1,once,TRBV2,CASTAAPGRELAFF,TGTGCCAGCACCGCCGCCCCGGGACGTGAGCTAGCTTTCTTT
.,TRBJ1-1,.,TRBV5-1,CASSLTALNTEAFF,TGCGCCAGCAGCTTGACAGCCTTGAACACTGAAGCTTTCTTT
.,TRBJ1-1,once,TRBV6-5,CASMHPGVYTEAFF,TGTGCCAGCATGCACCCGGGGGTATACACTGAAGCTTTCTTT
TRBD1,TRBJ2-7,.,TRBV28,CASSRPRGSSYEQYF,TGTGCCAGCAGTCGCCCCAGGGGGTCATCCTACGAGCAGTACTTC
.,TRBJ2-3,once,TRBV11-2,CASSLDFVSTDTQYF,TGTGCCAGCAGCTTAGATTTTGTCAGCACAGATACGCAGTATTTT
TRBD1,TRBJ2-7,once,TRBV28,CATSYTGGSYEQYF,TGTGCCACCTCTTATACAGGGGGCTCCTACGAGCAGTACTTC
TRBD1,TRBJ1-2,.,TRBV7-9,CASSSPGQGFLHYGYTF,TGTGCCAGCAGCTCTCCGGGACAGGGGTTTCTTCACTATGGCTACACCTTC